This record looks at one TCR beta chain sequence and its context. Antigen: not known. No conserved phenylalanine or tryptophan ends this CDR3, so it is likely a read error. The limits of the CDR3 on the DNA are not certain, so only TCRdb's listed CDR3 is given. This sample stems from a study of STAT3 mutations in large granular lymphocyte leukemia. Data came from immunoSEQ multiplex PCR; TCRdb stores just in-frame clones and leaves some out. The specimen's table records roughly 2,500 clones. Findings and caveats of the study: Clonal expansion was inferred from samples taken at other timepoints. All newly emerging clones after therapy were STAT3 wild type. Every T-cell large granular lymphocyte leukemia patient had at least one immunodominant TCR beta clonotype. A small but highly pathogenic clone may have been missed.

Per germline, CDR1 MNHNS and CDR2 SASEGT. The CDR3 extends over 11 residues, inclusive of both ends. The source material was PBMCs. The chain couples TRBV6-1 to TRBJ2-3; the D segment call TRBD1 is taken from the table without a DNA check. The clonotype originates from a human donor with T large granular lymphocyte leukemia. The donor label of this sample is uncertain. Some clones in this sample may be carry-over from other donors' samples. This CDR3 reads CASSERSPTDT.